This T cell receptor (beta chain) was captured in a study of blood T cells in healthy people across ages (dated by TCRdb to 2013 to 2016). Study-wide context: Template switching captured roughly one uniquely barcoded TCR beta cDNA molecule per two T cells in model experiments. To track age-related changes in TCR beta repertoire diversity, the study relied on deep sequencing normalized with unique cDNA molecular identifiers. The donors were divided into four age groups: young (average about 15 years), middle-aged (about 40), aged (about 61) and long-lived (82). The study analyzed two additional independent replicas of 1 million unique cDNA reads from the same blood draw for two donors, one aged 18 to 29 and one aged 80 or older.

The research as a whole found: Donor CMV infection status was unknown, potentially confounding age-related changes in expanded clonotypes. There was a strong correlation between observed TCR beta diversity and the percentage of naive T cells measured by flow cytometry. Estimates of total diversity based on one million sequenced T cells were regarded as lower bounds and as underestimates. Conclusive comparison of naive and antigen-experienced compartments was prevented by the profiling of bulk unsorted PBMCs. Compared with the aged group, the long-lived group had more naive CD4+ T cells, fewer expanded clones and increased TCR diversity, a pattern suggesting age selection. Observed TCR beta diversity per million T cells fell roughly linearly with age, and a significant reduction was already apparent by age around 36.

The donors were a few dozen Caucasian individuals from Russia, aged 6 to 90 years, who were systemically healthy. Around 9.8 milliliters of peripheral blood were collected from each donor into EDTA-treated Vacutainer tubes. Ficoll-Paque density-gradient centrifugation was used to isolate PBMCs, with at least 6.5 million per sample. Trizol reagent was used to extract total RNA from PBMCs, with at least 5 micrograms per sample. For every donor, an aliquot of PBMCs went through flow cytometry to measure the percentages of naive CD45RAhigh/CD27high T cells. Receptor libraries were prepared by 5' RACE. Instrument used: Illumina HiSeq 2500. A second roughly 6 to 12 cycle PCR used a sample-barcoded 5' primer and a J-beta primer mix. A template-switch 5' adaptor carrying 12 random nucleotides introduced a unique molecular identifier onto each TCR beta cDNA molecule. Each sample yielded at least 2.5 million CDR3-containing paired-end reads. First-strand cDNA was synthesized from all RNA with the Mint cDNA synthesis kit, primed by a TRBC-specific oligonucleotide. Following uracil-DNA glycosylase treatment, a first 18-cycle PCR with universal primers M1SS and BC2_uni_R was performed on all cDNA. Regarding the original processing steps: For normalization, 1 million high-quality reads, each with a distinct molecular identifier, were randomly selected from each sample. Reads with shared molecular identifiers were discarded instead of being binned into consensus sequences. CDR3 identification, clonotype clustering and error correction used MiTCR with a Q25 quality threshold and the strictest error-elimination algorithm. A nonparametric unseen species model with Euler transformation was used to estimate a lower bound on total TCR beta diversity. TCRdb itself trimmed the public reads at Q25 with fastp, ran MiXCR and retained productive beta chains. Rows matching on CDR3 protein sequence are summarized as one entry with the most common DNA and genes. TCRdb's processing, not the authors', yielded these V and J calls. The sample contains about 1 million distinct CDR3 sequences, 20% to 25% of them found a single time. Of the sample, 0.65% to 0.75% falls within the top ten clones.

On this clonotype: Its antigen has not been determined. No much larger clone is present one base from it, and per-base qualities are unavailable.

Germline trimming amounts to 5 bases on V and 3 bases on J, with 13 as the count of junction bases outside the gene matches. The CDR3, cysteine through phenylalanine, is 18 amino acids long. Kept here is only the CDR3 DNA, which spans 54 bases and is read in frame from base 1. From the germline V gene (reference sequence), CDR1 is MNHEY and CDR2 is SMNVEV. This sample also appeared in a second study, on T cells of mothers and their children. According to the second study: Nine systemically healthy Caucasian individuals served as donors, namely three mothers together with their six children. cDNA synthesis consumed the entire amount of extracted RNA, loaded at around 1.5 ug RNA in each 15 ul reaction. Sample barcodes and 2-4 random nucleotides were added via the M1S primer in the second PCR. Over 10 million TCR beta CDR3 reads came from each mother, compared with approximately 2.8 million reads from each child. Thymic selection similarly shapes TCR recombination output in related and unrelated pairs, with minor effect from inherited differences. Normalized repertoire overlap was always found to be slightly, but never significantly, higher in related mother-child pairs than in unrelated mother-child pairs. With a sensitivity of approximately 100 clones per million clonotypes, no persistent microchimeric T cell clones were detected. In the study, deep NGS was used to compare the TCR beta repertoires of mothers and children, and features distinguishing related mother-child pairs from unrelated individuals were sought. On average, the children were roughly 10 +/- 4 years old, while the mothers were about 40 +/- 4 years old. Libraries were sequenced on Illumina HiSeq 2000 with 100+100 nt paired-end reads after adapter ligation with NEBNext reagents. To avoid cross-contamination, the mother libraries and the child libraries were prepared a month apart and sequenced in separate runs. Each donor had between 500,000 and 2,000,000 distinct TCR beta clonotypes identified. Naive TCR beta clonotypes were estimated from low-frequency clonotypes matched to each donor's FACS-determined naive share, without sorting.

The specimen was blood. The source is a girl aged 2 to 9 in good health. The sequence is built from TRBV27 and TRBJ2-1, with 10 bases in between that match TRBD2. The nucleotide sequence reads as follows: TGTGCCAGCAGTCCAGGGGGCGGACAGCGGGAGGGCTACAATGAGCAGTTCTTC. The translation is CASSPGGGQREGYNEQFF.